This T cell receptor (beta chain) was retrieved from a study of T cell responses to AZD1222 COVID-19 vaccine. A remark on this clone: Its matching antigen is unknown.

V gave up 7 bases and J gave up 2 bases, with 14 bases separating them. Germline-derived CDR1 and CDR2 are MDHEN and SYDVKM. This CDR3 comprises 14 residues. Sequenced by immunoSEQ multiplex PCR; TCRdb stores in-frame clones only, minus some. Of 80,000 or so clones listed, about nine tenths are singletons. Study-wide results and caveats: Donors in the cohort were predominantly white British and more often female, and clonal diversity was possibly underestimated. Repertoires were sampled only after the peak T cell response.

The material sequenced was peripheral blood, taken on day 0 of MenACWY control vaccination. V and J are TRBV28 and TRBJ1-1; D gene unclear. The origin of this receptor is an adult in good health. CDR3: CASTRGGYNTEAFF. The DNA of the CDR3 is TGTGCCAGCACCCGCGGAGGGTATAACACTGAAGCTTTCTTT.